Each of the 29 T cell receptor beta chains below was sequenced from the same sample in a study of T cells expressing NK-cell markers. TCRdb processed the 5' RACE reads again and assigns one entry to each CDR3 protein, with no DNA. Listed are roughly 180,000 distinct CDR3 sequences; roughly 20% falls within the top ten. The sample was blood T cells: a sorted CD56 or NKG2C T cell subset, CD4+ or CD8+ T cells, or bulk PBMC T cells (not recorded which). Receptor source: a woman aged 18 to 75 in good health.

V and J are TRBV5-1 and TRBJ2-2; no DNA is available, so the TRBD1 call from TCRdb remains unchecked. The CDR3 is made up of 15 amino acids. Germline CDR1 reads SGHRS; CDR2 reads YFSETQ. The CDR3: CASRPGTMNTGELFF.

The CDR3 reads CASKPGLTSSGANVLTF. The V and J genes are TRBV25-1 and TRBJ2-6; absent DNA, TCRdb's TRBD2 call cannot be checked. In germline, CDR1 is MGHDK, CDR2 SYGVNS. There are 17 residues in the CDR3. Drawing the rest from reference TRBV25-1 and TRBJ2-6, the complete variable domain is EADIYQTPRYLVIGTGKKITLECSQTMGHDKMYWYQQDPGMELHLIHYSYGVNSTEKGDLSSESTVSRIRTEHFPLTLESARPSHTSQYLCASKPGLTSSGANVLTFGAGSRLTVL.

The chain recombines TRBV7-2 with TRBJ1-1; TCRdb names TRBD1, which stays unverified in the absence of DNA. Per the germline V gene, CDR1 is SGHTA and CDR2 is FQGNSA. The CDR3 contains 15 residues. This CDR3 reads CASSVGVRQGTEAFF.

The genes are TRBV6-5 and TRBJ1-5; TCRdb's D call of TRBD1 is untestable without DNA. CDR1 is MNHEY, CDR2 SVGAGI, per germline. The CDR3 totals 14 residues. The CDR3 spells CASSYGGAGQPQHF.

This chain links TRBV7-8 with TRBJ2-7; TCRdb selects TRBD2, and the lack of DNA leaves this call unchecked. CDR1 SGHVS and CDR2 FQNEAQ come from the germline V gene. There are 20 residues in the CDR3. The CDR3 reads CASSLVTGLAGVPFPYEQYF.

CDR3 sequence: CASSLMVDTGELFF. The gene calls are TRBV7-3 and TRBJ2-2. The CDR3 has 14 amino acids. Germline CDR1 is SGHTA and CDR2 is FQGTGA. Based on the CDR3 plus reference TRBV7-3 and TRBJ2-2, the full variable domain is GAGVSQTPSNKVTEKGKYVELRCDPISGHTALYWYRQSLGQGPEFLIYFQGTGAADDSGLPNDRFFAVRPEGSVSTLKIQRTERGDSAVYLCASSLMVDTGELFFGEGSRLTVL.

V usage is TRBV5-1 and J usage is TRBJ2-1; TCRdb returns TRBD2, unconfirmable since there is no DNA. The CDR3 has 18 residues. Germline assignment: CDR1 SGHRS and CDR2 YFSETQ. CDR3 sequence reads: CASSFTLAGGTTYNEQFF. The full variable domain, its missing parts supplied by reference TRBV5-1 and TRBJ2-1, is KAGVTQTPRYLIKTRGQQVTLSCSPISGHRSVSWYQQTPGQGLQFLFEYFSETQRNKGNFPGRFSGRQFSNSRSEMNVSTLELGDSALYLCASSFTLAGGTTYNEQFFGPGTRLTVL.

The V and J genes are TRBV20-1 and TRBJ1-1. CDR1 is DFQATT and CDR2 is SNEGSKA in the germline V gene (reference sequence). CDR3 length: 12 residues. The CDR3 loop is CSARGPVPEAFF.

The chain uses TRBV20-1 and TRBJ2-1; TCRdb names TRBD1, which stays unverified in the absence of DNA. The CDR3 is 16 residues long. From germline, CDR1 is DFQATT and CDR2 SNEGSKA (reference sequence). Here the CDR3 reads CSASSFGQGPTNEQFF.

CDR3: CASSPGTQPGDTQYF. The chain joins TRBV5-1 to TRBJ2-3; TCRdb picks TRBD2, but there is no DNA to check that call. This CDR3 comprises 15 residues. CDR1 and CDR2 from the germline V gene are SGHRS and YFSETQ.

The J gene is TRBJ2-1, the V gene TRBV5-1; the TCRdb D gene call, TRBD2, has no DNA to confirm it. CDR1 and CDR2 from the germline V gene are SGHRS and YFSETQ. The CDR3 totals 15 residues. The CDR3 is CASSDGLAGVSEQFF.

The chain is built from TRBV12-3 or TRBV12-4 and TRBJ1-1. The CDR3 consists of 14 residues. The CDR3 here is CASSFSQKNTEAFF.

V usage is TRBV6-1 and J usage is TRBJ1-1; TCRdb's D call of TRBD1 is untestable without DNA. The CDR3 extends over 14 amino acids. CDR1 and CDR2 (germline): MNHNS, SASEGT. The CDR3 reads CASREGPGATEAFF.

This sequence joins TRBV2 and TRBJ1-5; without DNA, the TCRdb call of TRBD1 cannot be checked. The CDR3 covers 13 residues. The V gene's germline CDR1 is SNHLY and CDR2 FYNNEI. CDR3 sequence reads: CASKGDRDQPQHF.

The gene calls are TRBV18 and TRBJ2-1. The CDR3 loop spans 13 amino acids. The germline gives CDR1 KGHSH, CDR2 LQKENI. The CDR3 is CASSSLDVHEQFF. Variable domain in full (rest from reference TRBV18 and TRBJ2-1): NAGVMQNPRHLVRRRGQEARLRCSPMKGHSHVYWYRQLPEEGLKFMVYLQKENIIDESGMPKERFSAEFPKEGPSILRIQQVVRGDSAAYFCASSSLDVHEQFFGPGTRLTVL.

This rearrangement joins TRBV9 to TRBJ2-1; the D gene TCRdb calls, TRBD1, cannot be checked with no DNA. Germline V gives CDR1 SGDLS, CDR2 YYNGEE. The CDR3 loop spans 15 amino acids. CDR3 region: CASSQGGTGWNEQFF.

The CDR3 spells CASSLFGGSDEQYF. The gene calls are TRBV12-3 or TRBV12-4 and TRBJ2-7; TCRdb gives TRBD1 as the D gene, but with no DNA this cannot be confirmed. The CDR3 extends over 14 amino acids.

The V gene is TRBV5-6, the J gene TRBJ2-7; TCRdb calls TRBD2, which cannot be checked without DNA. Germline loops: CDR1 SGHDT, CDR2 YYEEEE. The CDR3 is 15 amino acids. The CDR3 spells CASSLVGTASYEQYF.

CDR3 protein: CASTGLAENTGELFF. The V gene is TRBV12-3 or TRBV12-4, the J gene TRBJ2-2; TCRdb proposes TRBD2, but this gene call is untestable without DNA. The CDR3 loop spans 15 amino acids.

V gene TRBV20-1 combines with J gene TRBJ1-1; TCRdb gives TRBD1 as the D gene, but with no DNA this cannot be confirmed. The germline CDR1 and CDR2 sequences are DFQATT and SNEGSKA (reference sequence). This CDR3 comprises 15 residues. CDR3 amino acids: CSARRPGTANTEAFF.

J is TRBJ2-1 and V is TRBV11-2; the D call from TCRdb, TRBD1, cannot be confirmed without DNA. CDR3 length: 16 amino acids. The germline CDR1 and CDR2 sequences are SGHAT and FQNNGV. The CDR3 sequence: CASSRSTGGSYNEQFF. The complete variable domain, with remaining parts taken from reference TRBV11-2 and TRBJ2-1, reads EAGVAQSPRYKIIEKRQSVAFWCNPISGHATLYWYQQILGQGPKLLIQFQNNGVVDDSQLPKDRFSAERLKGVDSTLKIQPAKLEDSAVYLCASSRSTGGSYNEQFFGPGTRLTVL.

The V gene is TRBV15, the J gene TRBJ2-1; the D call of TRBD2 rests on TCRdb alone, since no DNA is present to check it. Germline V gene data show CDR1 as LNHNV and CDR2 as YYDKDF (reference sequence). The CDR3 spans 18 residues. This chain's CDR3 is CATSRDFVGSFYNNEQFF.

The V and J genes are TRBV5-1 and TRBJ2-2. CDR1 SGHRS and CDR2 YFSETQ come from the germline V gene. This CDR3 is built from 16 residues. The CDR3: CASSTKTQSGTGELFF. The whole variable domain, remainder taken from reference TRBV5-1 and TRBJ2-2, is KAGVTQTPRYLIKTRGQQVTLSCSPISGHRSVSWYQQTPGQGLQFLFEYFSETQRNKGNFPGRFSGRQFSNSRSEMNVSTLELGDSALYLCASSTKTQSGTGELFFGEGSRLTVL.

The chain is built from TRBV12-3 or TRBV12-4 and TRBJ1-5. The CDR3 length is 15 residues. The CDR3 region is CASSLATVSNQPQHF.

This chain uses TRBV4-1 with TRBJ2-7. The V gene's germline CDR1 is MGHRA and CDR2 YSYEKL. This CDR3 is built from 15 residues. CDR3 in amino acids: CASSQDNGVGYEQYF.

This chain connects TRBV7-2 to TRBJ2-3; the D call from TCRdb, TRBD2, cannot be confirmed without DNA. Germline V gene lookup returns CDR1 SGHTA and CDR2 FQGNSA. This CDR3 region has 16 residues. CDR3 sequence reads: CASSPNSGVRTDTQYF.

The J gene is TRBJ2-3, the V gene TRBV7-9; TCRdb lists TRBD1, though no DNA is available to test this call. The CDR3 contains 15 residues. The germline gives CDR1 SEHNR, CDR2 FQNEAQ (reference sequence). CDR3 sequence: CASSPQGGTQDTQYF.

The chain combines TRBV25-1 with TRBJ1-4; the TRBD1 assignment by TCRdb is unverifiable without DNA. CDR1 and CDR2 (germline): MGHDK, SYGVNS. The CDR3 has 14 amino acids. This chain's CDR3 is CASSDVGGNEKLFF.

This chain joins TRBV29-1 and TRBJ2-5; TCRdb gives TRBD2 as the D gene, but with no DNA this cannot be confirmed. Germline V gene sequence: CDR1 SQVTM, CDR2 ANQGSEA. CDR3 length: 15 amino acids. The CDR3 here is CSVEAWLAREETQYF.